These 9 T cell receptor beta chains share one sample of origin, sequenced in a study of T cell responses to AZD1222 COVID-19 vaccine. The repertoire was sequenced with immunoSEQ multiplex PCR; TCRdb's copy has only in-frame clones and lacks some. The sample holds around 170,000 clones, approximately 91% seen once. Sequencing was performed on peripheral blood, taken on day 0 of AZD1222 vaccination. The source is an adult in good health.

V usage is TRBV7-2 and J usage is TRBJ1-1; unclear D gene. The V and J ends lost 7 bases and 11 bases respectively, with 20 bases between them. Per the germline V gene, CDR1 is SGHTA and CDR2 is FQGNSA. The CDR3 length is 13 residues. CDR3 sequence: CASILTGPGEAFF. For the CDR3, the DNA is TGTGCCAGCATCCTTACCGGCCCGGGTGAGGCTTTCTTT.

This clone came up once. The V call is TRBV7-2, the J call TRBJ1-1; D remains unclear. CDR3 length equals 14 residues. In germline, CDR1 is SGHTA, CDR2 FQGNSA. The V end lost 1 base, the J end lost 5 bases, and 11 bases lay between the germline ends. Written as DNA, the CDR3 is TGTGCCAGCAGCTTAGACGCCCATAGGACTGAAGCTTTCTTT. This encodes CASSLDAHRTEAFF.

The V call is TRBV2, the J call TRBJ2-5; TRBD1 might be the D (6 bases). The CDR3 has 15 amino acids. Trimming removed 6 bases at V and 5 bases at J, with 19 bases between. Germline V gene lookup returns CDR1 SNHLY and CDR2 FYNNEI. CDR3 sequence: CASRRAAQGRETQYF. The CDR3 DNA reads TGTGCCAGCAGAAGAGCGGCGCAGGGGCGGGAGACCCAGTACTTC. Supplemented by reference TRBV2 and TRBJ2-5, the full variable domain reads EPEVTQTPSHQVTQMGQEVILRCVPISNHLYFYWYRQILGQKVEFLVSFYNNEISEKSEIFDDQFSVERPDGSNFTLKIRSTKLEDSAMYFCASRRAAQGRETQYFGPGTRLLVL.

The chain has TRBV9 and TRBJ2-7; the match to TRBD1 covers 9 bases. Germline loops: CDR1 SGDLS, CDR2 YYNGEE. Trimming took 4 bases from V and 7 from J; bases not matched to a gene: 12. The CDR3 spans 15 residues. The CDR3 coding sequence is TGTGCCAGCAGCCCATCCGGGACAGGGCAAATGGAGCAGTACTTC. It translates to CASSPSGTGQMEQYF.

V is TRBV3-1 (or the pseudogene TRBV3-2) and J is TRBJ1-6, with D unresolved. CDR1 and CDR2 from the germline V gene are LGHDT and YNNKEL (reference sequence). The CDR3 has 15 residues. Trimming removed 0 bases at V and 11 bases at J, with 14 bases between. CDR3 protein: CASSQDVNSGTPLHF. The CDR3 bases are TGTGCCAGCAGCCAAGATGTCAACAGTGGGACACCCCTCCACTTT.

CDR3 protein: CATSRRPLGLAGSYEQYF. CDR3 nucleotides: TGTGCCACCAGCCGAAGACCCTTGGGACTAGCGGGCTCCTACGAGCAGTACTTC. V and J are TRBV15 and TRBJ2-7; TRBD2 matches 12 bases. Germline loops: CDR1 LNHNV, CDR2 YYDKDF (reference sequence). The ends lost 5 bases at V and 0 bases at J; junction bases unmatched: 11. This CDR3 is built from 18 residues.

The CDR3: CSASPGLDTQYF. The CDR3 nucleotides are TGCAGTGCTAGTCCGGGATTGGATACGCAGTATTTT. The chain combines TRBV20-1 with TRBJ2-3; weak D call: TRBD2 (5 bases). The CDR3 is made up of 12 amino acids. Trimming removed 3 bases from V and 6 bases from J, with 10 bases in between. Germline V CDR1 and CDR2: DFQATT, SNEGSKA (reference sequence).

J is TRBJ2-1 and V is TRBV6-5, with D perhaps TRBD1 or TRBD2 (5 bases each). This CDR3 contains 15 residues. Trimming took 6 bases from V and 3 from J, leaving 15 bases between them. CDR1 MNHEY and CDR2 SVGAGI come from the germline V gene. The CDR3 DNA is TGTGCCAGCAGACCCCTTGAGGGGTACTACAATGAGCAGTTCTTC. The encoded protein is CASRPLEGYYNEQFF.

J is TRBJ1-5 and V is TRBV24-1, with D possibly being TRBD1 (6 bases). The germline V and J ends were trimmed by 1 base and 2 bases, with 17 bases remaining between them. Looked up from germline, CDR1 is KGHDR and CDR2 is SFDVKD. The CDR3 runs to 18 residues. CDR3 in DNA: TGTGCCACCAGTGATTTCCCACAGGGTGGAAGGGGCAATCAGCCCCAGCATTTT. As protein: CATSDFPQGGRGNQPQHF.